This record looks at one TCR beta chain sequence and its context. What antigen it recognizes has not been identified. No base qualities exist here, and no much larger clone lies one base off it. The sample carries other DNA sequences with the same CDR3. The immunoSEQ Assay, a bias-controlled multiplex PCR, was used to amplify TCRbeta CDR3 regions from genomic DNA. For the original study's pipeline: Nucleated cell counts per sample were estimated from amplification of reference gene primers within the assay. To quantify the absolute abundance of each unique TCRbeta CDR3 rearrangement, sequence reads were collapsed and filtered. Productive Simpson clonality was computed per sample as the square root of Simpson's diversity index over productive rearrangements. Drawn from immuneACCESS, this table holds only the in-frame rearrangements with V and J called that TCRdb kept. Clones are partly lost; checked studies trace under half to an unresolved V gene and leave the rest unexplained. V and J calls and clone size are those listed in that table; D and trimming were worked out from the DNA. The sample records approximately 210,000 clones, around 86% of which are singletons. The top ten constitute approximately 5.3% of the sample.

This specimen belongs to a study of blood T cell repertoires in COVID-19 (dated by TCRdb to between 2020 and 2021). Describing the broader study: Samples from collaborators originated in the United States, Italy and Spain and spanned both the acute and convalescent phases of COVID-19. The material from the prospective study consisted of cDNA or gDNA derived from T cells, B-cell-depleted T cells, or PBMCs. Deeply sampled blood TCRbeta repertoires from subjects exposed to, actively infected with, or recovered from COVID-19 were included in the dataset. A freely available public database, intended as a resource for researchers studying the immune response to SARS-CoV-2, is where the repertoires were released. Samples were obtained from the ongoing ImmuneRACE study (first 160 participants) and from 1,254 subjects provided by 6 global collaborators. Nearly every sample came with metadata listing a de-identified subject ID, COVID-19 status, age in years and sex. Where available, HLA class I and class II types were obtained from metadata supplied by the sample provider rather than from assay-based typing.

Collaborating institutions collected whole blood in K2EDTA tubes following their own protocols. For TCRbeta analysis, collaborators shipped samples in one of three forms: frozen whole blood, isolated PBMCs, or DNA extracted from either of those sample types. Overall study outcomes, separate from this receptor: The quantity of clinical and demographic metadata differed by source and by participant and was supplied without curation.

The receptor comes from a human donor in a cohort sampled during active COVID-19. Sequenced input: peripheral blood.

The CDR3: CSVRTGGNQPQHF. The bases are TGCAGCGTTAGGACAGGGGGCAATCAGCCCCAGCATTTT. The rearranged chain carries TRBV29-1 and TRBJ1-5, with 9 junctional bases fitting TRBD1. V has 5 bases trimmed and J has 2 bases trimmed; junction bases matching no gene number 1. Counted from cysteine to phenylalanine, this CDR3 has 13 amino acids. Only the CDR3 DNA is retained, 39 bases long and in frame from the first base. Sequences SQVTM (CDR1) and ANQGSEA (CDR2) are obtained from the germline V gene. Beyond the CDR3, the reference TRBV29-1 and TRBJ1-5 genes provide the residues; the full variable domain reads: SAVISQKPSRDICQRGTSLTIQCQVDSQVTMMFWYRQQPGQSLTLIATANQGSEATYESGFVIDKFPISRPNLTFSTLTVSNMSPEDSSIYLCSVRTGGNQPQHFGDGTRLSIL.